This record looks at one T cell receptor beta chain sequence and its context. Its antigen is still unknown. At cycle 4 day 1, cycle 7 day 1, and baseline, blood was sampled. The germline CDR1 and CDR2 sequences are LNHNV and YYDKDF (reference sequence). The CDR3 has 16 residues. V lost 1 base, J lost 1 base, and 3 bases stayed unmatched. Sequenced by immunoSEQ multiplex PCR; TCRdb stores in-frame clones only, minus some. Here the sample spans 85,000 to 95,000 clones, about 91% being singletons. This sample is drawn from a study of OX40 agonist ivuxolimab in advanced cancers. Study-level points and caveats: Individuals who were partial responders at 0.1-3.0 mg/kg had clonal expansion that ranked among the lowest. At 0.1 to 3.0 mg/kg, clonal expansion of CD4+ and CD8+ blood T cells had occurred by week 6. Certain nonresponding patients likewise had low normalized T-cell clonal expansion.

The chain uses TRBV15 and TRBJ2-7, with 11 bases that match TRBD2. The receptor's source is an adult with an advanced solid tumor such as melanoma, head and neck, liver or kidney cancer. The source material was CD4+ or CD8+ T cells sorted from blood, sampled in a trial of the OX40 agonist ivuxolimab. The CDR3 nucleotides are TGTGCCACCAGCAGAGGAGTAGCGGGAGGGTCCTACGAGCAGTACTTC. It codes for CATSRGVAGGSYEQYF.